The T cell receptor (beta chain) described here comes from a study of blood T cell repertoires in COVID-19. This clone has only one observation. The repertoire was sequenced with immunoSEQ multiplex PCR; TCRdb's copy has only in-frame clones and lacks some. The data contain fewer than 500,000 clones, approximately 90% of them singletons. Germline V gives CDR1 LGHNA, CDR2 YNFKEQ. The V and J ends lost 1 base and 5 bases respectively, with 16 bases between them. The CDR3 has 16 amino acids. The sequence came from a young man with COVID-19, enrolled during active disease. Sequenced input: peripheral blood. The rearrangement links TRBV4-2 to TRBJ2-3; D is possibly TRBD2 (5 bases). CDR3 amino acids: CASSQAVARWGDTQYF. DNA of the CDR3: TGTGCCAGCAGCCAAGCGGTAGCGAGGTGGGGAGATACGCAGTATTTT.